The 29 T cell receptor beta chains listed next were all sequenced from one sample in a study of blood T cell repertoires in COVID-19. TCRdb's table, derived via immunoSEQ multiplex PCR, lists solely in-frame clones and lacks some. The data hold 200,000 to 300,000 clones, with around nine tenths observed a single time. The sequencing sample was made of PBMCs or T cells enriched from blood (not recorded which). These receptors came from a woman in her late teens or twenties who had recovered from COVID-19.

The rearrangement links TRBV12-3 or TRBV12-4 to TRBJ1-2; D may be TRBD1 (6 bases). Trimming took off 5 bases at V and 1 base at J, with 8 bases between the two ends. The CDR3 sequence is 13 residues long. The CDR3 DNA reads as TGTGCCAGCAGTGGGACACTTAACTATGGCTACACCTTC. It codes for CASSGTLNYGYTF.

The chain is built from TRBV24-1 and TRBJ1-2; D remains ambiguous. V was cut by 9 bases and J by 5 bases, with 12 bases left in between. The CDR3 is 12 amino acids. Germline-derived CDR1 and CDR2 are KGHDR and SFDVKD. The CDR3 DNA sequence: TGTGCCACCTCTGGGAGAGGGTATGGCTACACCTTC. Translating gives CATSGRGYGYTF.

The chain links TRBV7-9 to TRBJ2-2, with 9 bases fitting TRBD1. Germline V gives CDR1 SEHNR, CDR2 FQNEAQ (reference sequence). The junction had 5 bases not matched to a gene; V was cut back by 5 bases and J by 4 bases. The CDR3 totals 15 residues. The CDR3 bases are TGTGCCAGCAGCCCTGACAGGGGGTTCACCGGGGAGCTGTTTTTT. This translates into CASSPDRGFTGELFF.

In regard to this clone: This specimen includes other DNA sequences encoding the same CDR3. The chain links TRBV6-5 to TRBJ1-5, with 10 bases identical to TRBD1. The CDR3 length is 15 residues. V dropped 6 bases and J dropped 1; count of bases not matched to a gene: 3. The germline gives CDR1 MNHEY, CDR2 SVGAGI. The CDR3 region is CASRRQGASNQPQHF. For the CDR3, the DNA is TGTGCCAGCAGGAGACAGGGGGCAAGCAATCAGCCCCAGCATTTT.

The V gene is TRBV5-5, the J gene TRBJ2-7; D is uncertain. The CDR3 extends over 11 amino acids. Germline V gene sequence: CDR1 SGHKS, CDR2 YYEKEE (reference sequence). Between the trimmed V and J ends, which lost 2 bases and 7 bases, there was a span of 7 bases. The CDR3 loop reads CASSLIEEQYF. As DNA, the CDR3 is TGTGCCAGCAGCTTAATTGAGGAGCAGTACTTC.

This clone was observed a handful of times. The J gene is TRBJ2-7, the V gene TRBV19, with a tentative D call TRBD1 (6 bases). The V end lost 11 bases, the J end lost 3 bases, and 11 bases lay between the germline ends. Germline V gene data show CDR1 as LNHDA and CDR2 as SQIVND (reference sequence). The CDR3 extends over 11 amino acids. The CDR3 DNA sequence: TGTGCCGGAGACAGGATCTACGAGCAGTACTTC. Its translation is CAGDRIYEQYF. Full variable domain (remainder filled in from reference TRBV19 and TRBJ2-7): DGGITQSPKYLFRKEGQNVTLSCEQNLNHDAMYWYRQDPGQGLRLIYYSQIVNDFQKGDIAEGYSVSREKKESFPLTVTSAQKNPTAFYLCAGDRIYEQYFGPGTRLTVT.

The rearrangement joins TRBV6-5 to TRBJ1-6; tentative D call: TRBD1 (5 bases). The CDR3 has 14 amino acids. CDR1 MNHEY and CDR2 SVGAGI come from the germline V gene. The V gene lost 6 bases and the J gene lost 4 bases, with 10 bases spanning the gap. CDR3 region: CASRAQGYNSPLHF. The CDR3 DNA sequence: TGTGCCAGCAGGGCCCAGGGTTATAATTCACCCCTCCACTTT.

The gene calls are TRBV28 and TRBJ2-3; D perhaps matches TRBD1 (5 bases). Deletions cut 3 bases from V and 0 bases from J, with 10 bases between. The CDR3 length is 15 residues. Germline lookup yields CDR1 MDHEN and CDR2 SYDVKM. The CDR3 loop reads CASSFDAGSTDTQYF. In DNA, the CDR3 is TGTGCCAGCAGTTTCGATGCAGGGAGCACAGATACGCAGTATTTT.

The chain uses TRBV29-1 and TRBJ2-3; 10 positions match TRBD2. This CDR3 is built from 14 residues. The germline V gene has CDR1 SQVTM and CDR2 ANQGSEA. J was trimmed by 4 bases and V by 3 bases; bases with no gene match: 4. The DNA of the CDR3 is TGCAGCGTTGACAGCGGGAGGGGGGCAGATACGCAGTATTTT. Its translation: CSVDSGRGADTQYF.

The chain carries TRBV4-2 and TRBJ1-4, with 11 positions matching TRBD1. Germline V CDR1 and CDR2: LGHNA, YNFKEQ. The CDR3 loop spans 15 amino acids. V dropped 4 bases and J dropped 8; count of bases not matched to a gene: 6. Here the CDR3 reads CASSPGQGADEKLFF. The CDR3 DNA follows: TGTGCCAGCAGCCCCGGACAGGGGGCAGACGAAAAACTGTTTTTT.

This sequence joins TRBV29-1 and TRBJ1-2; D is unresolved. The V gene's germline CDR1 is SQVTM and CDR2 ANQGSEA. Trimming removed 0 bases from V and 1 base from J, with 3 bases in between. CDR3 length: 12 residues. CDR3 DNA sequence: TGCAGCGTTGAAGACAATAACTATGGCTACACCTTC. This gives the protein CSVEDNNYGYTF. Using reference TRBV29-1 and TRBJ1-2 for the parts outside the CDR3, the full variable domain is SAVISQKPSRDICQRGTSLTIQCQVDSQVTMMFWYRQQPGQSLTLIATANQGSEATYESGFVIDKFPISRPNLTFSTLTVSNMSPEDSSIYLCSVEDNNYGYTFGSGTRLTVV.

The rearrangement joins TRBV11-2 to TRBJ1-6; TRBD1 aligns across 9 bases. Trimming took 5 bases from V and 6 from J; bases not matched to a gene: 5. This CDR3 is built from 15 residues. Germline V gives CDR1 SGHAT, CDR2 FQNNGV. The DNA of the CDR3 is TGTGCCAGCAGCCTATTGGGACAGGGTAATTCACCCCTCCACTTT. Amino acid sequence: CASSLLGQGNSPLHF.

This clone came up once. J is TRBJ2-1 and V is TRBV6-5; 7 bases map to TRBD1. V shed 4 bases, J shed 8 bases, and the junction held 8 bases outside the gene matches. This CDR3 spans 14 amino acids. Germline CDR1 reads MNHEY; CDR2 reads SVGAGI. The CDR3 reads CASSSTGSGDEQFF. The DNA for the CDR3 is TGTGCCAGCAGTTCGACAGGGTCCGGGGATGAGCAGTTCTTC.

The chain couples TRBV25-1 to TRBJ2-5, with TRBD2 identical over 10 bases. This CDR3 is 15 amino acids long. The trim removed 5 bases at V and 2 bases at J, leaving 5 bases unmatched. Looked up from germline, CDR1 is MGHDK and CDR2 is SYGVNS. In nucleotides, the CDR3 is TGTGCCAGCAGTAGGCGGACTAGCGGACAAGAGACCCAGTACTTC. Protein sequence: CASSRRTSGQETQYF.

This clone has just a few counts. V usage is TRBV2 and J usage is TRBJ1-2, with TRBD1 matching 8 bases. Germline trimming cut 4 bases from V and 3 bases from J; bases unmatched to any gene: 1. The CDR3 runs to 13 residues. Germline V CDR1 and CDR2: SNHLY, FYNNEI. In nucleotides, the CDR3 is TGTGCCAGCAGTGGGGGACAGGACTATGGCTACACCTTC. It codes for CASSGGQDYGYTF.

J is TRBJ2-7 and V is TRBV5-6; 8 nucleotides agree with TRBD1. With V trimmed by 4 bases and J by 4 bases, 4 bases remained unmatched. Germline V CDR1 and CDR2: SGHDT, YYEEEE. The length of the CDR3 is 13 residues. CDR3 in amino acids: CASSNGQGYEQYF. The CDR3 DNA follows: TGTGCCAGCAGCAATGGACAGGGTTACGAGCAGTACTTC.

In DNA form, the CDR3 reads TGCGCCAGCAGCCCCGTTCAAAGCGGGTACAATGAGCAGTTCTTC. Translation: CASSPVQSGYNEQFF. The chain combines TRBV5-1 with TRBJ2-1; D is perhaps TRBD2 (6 bases). Germline lookup yields CDR1 SGHRS and CDR2 YFSETQ. The CDR3 is 15 residues long. With 4 bases removed from V and 4 bases from J, the gap between germline ends came to 15 bases.

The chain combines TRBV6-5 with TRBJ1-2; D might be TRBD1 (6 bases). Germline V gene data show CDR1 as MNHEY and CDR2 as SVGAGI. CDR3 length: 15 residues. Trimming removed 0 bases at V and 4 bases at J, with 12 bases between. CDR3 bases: TGTGCCAGCAGTTACTCGATCTCGACAGGCTATGGCTACACCTTC. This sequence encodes CASSYSISTGYGYTF.

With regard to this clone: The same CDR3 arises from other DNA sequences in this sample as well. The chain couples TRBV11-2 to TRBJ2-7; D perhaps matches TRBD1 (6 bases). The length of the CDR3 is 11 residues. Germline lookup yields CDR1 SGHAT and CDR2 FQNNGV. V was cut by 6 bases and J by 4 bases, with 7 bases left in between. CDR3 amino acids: CASRQGYEQYF. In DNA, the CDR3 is TGTGCCAGCAGACAGGGATACGAGCAGTACTTC.

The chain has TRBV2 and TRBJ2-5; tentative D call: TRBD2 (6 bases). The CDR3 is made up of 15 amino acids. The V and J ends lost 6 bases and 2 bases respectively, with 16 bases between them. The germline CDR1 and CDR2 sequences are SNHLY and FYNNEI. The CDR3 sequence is CASRIWEVPQETQYF. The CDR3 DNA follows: TGTGCCAGCAGAATATGGGAGGTCCCACAAGAGACCCAGTACTTC.

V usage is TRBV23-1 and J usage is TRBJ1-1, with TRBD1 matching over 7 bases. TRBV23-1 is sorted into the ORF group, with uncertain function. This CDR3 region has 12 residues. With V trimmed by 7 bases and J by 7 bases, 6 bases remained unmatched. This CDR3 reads CASTIDRDEAFF. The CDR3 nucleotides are TGCGCCAGCACCATCGACAGGGATGAAGCTTTCTTT.

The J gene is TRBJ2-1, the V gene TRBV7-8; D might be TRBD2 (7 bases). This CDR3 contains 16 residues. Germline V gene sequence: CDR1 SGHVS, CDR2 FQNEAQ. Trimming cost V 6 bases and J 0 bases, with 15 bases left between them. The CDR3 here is CASSQQGGGSYNEQFF. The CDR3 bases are TGTGCCAGCAGTCAGCAAGGGGGGGGCTCCTACAATGAGCAGTTCTTC.

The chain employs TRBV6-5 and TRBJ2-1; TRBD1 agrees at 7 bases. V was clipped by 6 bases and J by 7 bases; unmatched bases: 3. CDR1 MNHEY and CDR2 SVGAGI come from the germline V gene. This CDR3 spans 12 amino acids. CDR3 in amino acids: CASSLTGNEQFF. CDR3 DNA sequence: TGTGCCAGCAGCCTGACAGGGAATGAGCAGTTCTTC.

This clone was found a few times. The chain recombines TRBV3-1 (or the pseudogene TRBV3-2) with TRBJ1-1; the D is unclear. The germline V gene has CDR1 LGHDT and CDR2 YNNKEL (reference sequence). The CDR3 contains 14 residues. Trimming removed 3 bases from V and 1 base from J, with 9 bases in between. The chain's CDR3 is CASSHGAGNTEAFF. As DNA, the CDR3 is TGTGCCAGCAGCCACGGAGCGGGGAACACTGAAGCTTTCTTT.

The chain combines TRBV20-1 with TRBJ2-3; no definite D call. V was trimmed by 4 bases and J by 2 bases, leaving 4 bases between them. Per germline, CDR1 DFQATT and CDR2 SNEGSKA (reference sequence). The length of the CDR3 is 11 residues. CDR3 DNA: TGCAGTGCTACCTTCACAGATACGCAGTATTTT. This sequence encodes CSATFTDTQYF.

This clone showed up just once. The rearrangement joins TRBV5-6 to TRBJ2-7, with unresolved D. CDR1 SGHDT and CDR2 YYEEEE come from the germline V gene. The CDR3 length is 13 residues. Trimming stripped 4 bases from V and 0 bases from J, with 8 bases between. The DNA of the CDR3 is TGTGCCAGCAGCCCACTGAGCTCCTACGAGCAGTACTTC. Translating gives CASSPLSSYEQYF.

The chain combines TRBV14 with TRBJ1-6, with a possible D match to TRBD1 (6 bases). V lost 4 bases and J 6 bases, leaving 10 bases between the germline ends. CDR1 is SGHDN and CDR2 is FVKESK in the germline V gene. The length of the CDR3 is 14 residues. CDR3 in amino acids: CASSPLGGNSPLHF. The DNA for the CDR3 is TGTGCCAGCAGCCCTCTAGGGGGTAATTCACCCCTCCACTTT.

The CDR3 sequence is CASSQGRERGYGYTF. The CDR3 coding sequence is TGTGCCAGCAGCCAAGGGAGGGAAAGGGGCTATGGCTACACCTTC. The chain recombines TRBV3-1 (or the pseudogene TRBV3-2) with TRBJ1-2; weak D call: TRBD1 (5 bases). Germline V gene data show CDR1 as LGHDT and CDR2 as YNNKEL (reference sequence). Trimming removed 1 base at V and 4 bases at J, with 13 bases between. The CDR3 runs to 15 residues.

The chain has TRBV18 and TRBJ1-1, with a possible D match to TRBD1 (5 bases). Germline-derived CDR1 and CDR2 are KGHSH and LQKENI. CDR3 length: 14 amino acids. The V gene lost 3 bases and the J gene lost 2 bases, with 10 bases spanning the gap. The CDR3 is CASSPTVGNTEAFF. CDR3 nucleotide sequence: TGTGCCAGCTCACCGACAGTGGGAAACACTGAAGCTTTCTTT.